These 30 T cell receptor beta chains were sequenced from one sample in a study of cytomegalovirus exposure and HLA in healthy donors. PCR employed 60 Vbeta and 13 Jbeta primers. Some clones are missing from TCRdb's copy, which holds only in-frame ones; the method was immunoSEQ multiplex PCR. The sample gives tens of thousands of clones, roughly 79% of which show up once; 1.9% is in the top ten. Sequencing input: PBMCs. The receptors come from a woman in her thirties in good health and CMV-seronegative.

The chain joins TRBV7-8 to TRBJ2-7; the D gene is possibly TRBD1 (7 bases). The CDR3 spans 13 residues. Germline CDR1 and CDR2: SGHVS and FQNEAQ. V lost 10 bases to trimming and J lost 4 bases, with 17 bases between them. The CDR3 is CATRPRGAYEQYF. DNA of the CDR3: TGTGCCACCCGGCCCAGGGGGGCGTACGAGCAGTACTTC.

The chain joins TRBV6-1 to TRBJ1-4, with 9 bases fitting TRBD1. Losses at the gene ends were 4 bases for V and 7 bases for J; bases not matched to a gene: 7. The CDR3 totals 15 residues. CDR1 is MNHNS and CDR2 is SASEGT in the germline V gene. DNA for the CDR3: TGTGCCAGCAGTGGGGACAGGGCGAGGGGTGAAAAACTGTTTTTT. This gives the protein CASSGDRARGEKLFF.

The V gene is TRBV4-1, the J gene TRBJ2-6, with 7 bases identical to TRBD2. Trimming removed 4 bases from V and 2 bases from J; junction bases left unmatched: 5. Germline V gene lookup returns CDR1 MGHRA and CDR2 YSYEKL. This CDR3 has 16 residues. The DNA for the CDR3 is TGCGCCAGCAGCCCAGTGGGGGGGGCTGGGGCCAACGTCCTGACTTTC. This translates into CASSPVGGAGANVLTF.

This clone appeared a single time. At one boundary the junction diverges from the germline segment, which might be a read error. The chain employs TRBV10-2 and TRBJ2-1, with D possibly being TRBD2 (6 bases). In germline, CDR1 is WSHSY, CDR2 SAAADI. The CDR3 spans 12 residues. The CDR3 loop is CASSERPAEGIF. CDR3 bases: TGCGCCAGCAGTGAGAGGCCAGCGGAGGGTATCTTC.

This chain connects TRBV9 to TRBJ2-5; weak D call: TRBD2 (6 bases). Matching the DNA end better, TRBJ2-7 makes the J call doubtful. Germline V gene data show CDR1 as SGDLS and CDR2 as YYNGEE. The CDR3 contains 12 residues. CDR3 DNA sequence: TGTGCCAGCAGCCCCGGAGCGGGCGAGCAGTACTTC. It codes for CASSPGAGEQYF.

V is TRBV9 and J is TRBJ1-6, with a weak D call TRBD1 (6 bases). CDR1 SGDLS and CDR2 YYNGEE come from the germline V gene. Trimming took off 8 bases at V and 0 bases at J, with 15 bases between the two ends. The CDR3 is 16 amino acids. This CDR3 is CARTGELSSYNSPLHF. In DNA form, the CDR3 reads TGTGCCAGGACAGGAGAGCTCAGCTCCTATAATTCACCCCTCCACTTT.

The chain combines TRBV19 with TRBJ1-2; maybe TRBD1 (5 bases). Germline V lookup: CDR1 LNHDA, CDR2 SQIVND (reference sequence). The CDR3 is 13 amino acids. V dropped 9 bases and J dropped 4 bases, with 15 bases sitting between them. CDR3 residues: CASQAGGGYGYTF. CDR3 bases: TGTGCCAGCCAGGCTGGCGGGGGCTATGGCTACACCTTC.

The chain is built from TRBV28 and TRBJ1-2; the match to TRBD1 covers 12 bases. The CDR3 is 15 amino acids. V trimming: 11 bases; J trimming: 4 bases; junction bases outside the gene matches: 11. The germline V gene has CDR1 MDHEN and CDR2 SYDVKM. Written as DNA, the CDR3 is TGTGCCGGGGGGACAGGGGGCGTGGGAAGCTATGGCTACACCTTC. Translated: CAGGTGGVGSYGYTF.

This chain joins TRBV19 and TRBJ2-5, with 12 positions matching TRBD2. With 0 bases clipped from V and 9 bases from J, the junction kept 8 bases outside the gene matches. This CDR3 is built from 16 residues. The V gene's germline CDR1 is LNHDA and CDR2 SQIVND (reference sequence). In DNA form, the CDR3 reads TGTGCCAGTAGTATAGACCCCTCGACTAGCGGGAGTCCCCAGTACTTC. Translating gives CASSIDPSTSGSPQYF.

The table lists this clone with a few counts. The chain has TRBV28 and TRBJ2-2, with D possibly being TRBD1 (5 bases). Germline V gene data show CDR1 as MDHEN and CDR2 as SYDVKM. V was pared by 3 bases and J by 0 bases, with 8 bases between. The length of the CDR3 is 15 residues. CDR3 protein: CASSFSTANTGELFF. The CDR3 nucleotides read TGTGCCAGCAGTTTTTCGACAGCGAACACCGGGGAGCTGTTTTTT.

This clone was seen a single time. The rearrangement joins TRBV28 to TRBJ2-7, with 14 bases matching TRBD2. CDR1 is MDHEN and CDR2 is SYDVKM in the germline V gene. With V trimmed by 8 bases and J by 9 bases, 9 bases remained unmatched. The CDR3 runs to 14 residues. The CDR3 sequence: CASAPGTSGSLQYF. CDR3 in DNA: TGTGCCAGCGCACCCGGGACTAGCGGGAGTTTGCAGTACTTC.

V and J are TRBV6-6 and TRBJ2-5; D remains unclear. Germline V lookup: CDR1 MNHNY, CDR2 SVGAGI (reference sequence). V lost 6 bases and J lost 4, with 9 bases in between. CDR3 length: 12 amino acids. CDR3 nucleotides: TGTGCCAGCAGCCCAATGAGAGAGACCCAGTACTTC. Translating it yields CASSPMRETQYF.

The rearrangement joins TRBV6-4 to TRBJ2-3; TRBD2 is a possible D gene (6 bases). This CDR3 region has 15 residues. Trimming left V 2 bases short and J 2 bases short, with 11 bases between. Germline CDR1 is MRHNA and CDR2 is SNTAGT. CDR3 sequence: CASSDVAGSTDTQYF. Here the CDR3 DNA reads TGTGCCAGCAGTGACGTGGCGGGATCCACAGATACGCAGTATTTT.

The genes are TRBV28 and TRBJ1-2; D remains unclear. The CDR3 is 15 residues long. Trimming cost V 9 bases and J 5 bases, with 22 bases left between them. Germline V gene lookup returns CDR1 MDHEN and CDR2 SYDVKM. CDR3: CARDPSGGRRYGYTF. CDR3 in DNA: TGTGCCAGAGACCCCTCCGGAGGGAGACGGTATGGCTACACCTTC.

The V call is TRBV9, the J call TRBJ1-2; D remains ambiguous. Germline CDR1 and CDR2: SGDLS and YYNGEE. The CDR3 has 13 amino acids. V lost 0 bases to trimming and J lost 6 bases, with 9 bases between them. CDR3 in DNA: TGTGCCAGCAGCGTAGGAGGAGGGAATGGCTACACCTTC. This codes for CASSVGGGNGYTF.

The chain has TRBV7-8 and TRBJ2-1; 7 bases match TRBD2. The V segment lost 2 bases and the J segment 5 bases; nucleotides outside the gene matches: 6. Germline CDR1 SGHVS, CDR2 FQNEAQ. The CDR3 totals 15 residues. The DNA of the CDR3 is TGTGCCAGCAGCTTACCGGGCGGGGGAAACAATGAGCAGTTCTTC. The encoded protein is CASSLPGGGNNEQFF. Full variable domain (missing parts from reference TRBV7-8 and TRBJ2-1): GAGVSQSPRYKVAKRGQDVALRCDPISGHVSLFWYQQALGQGPEFLTYFQNEAQLDKSGLPSDRFFAERPEGSVSTLKIQRTQQEDSAVYLCASSLPGGGNNEQFFGPGTRLTVL.

This clone has just one count. V gene TRBV7-9 combines with J gene TRBJ2-2; weak D call: TRBD1 (6 bases). CDR3 size: 15 residues. CDR1 SEHNR and CDR2 FQNEAQ come from the germline V gene (reference sequence). V gave up 0 bases and J gave up 5 bases, with 10 bases separating them. The CDR3 reads CASSLAQGRTGELFF. The DNA for the CDR3 is TGTGCCAGCAGCTTAGCACAGGGAAGGACCGGGGAGCTGTTTTTT. Full variable domain (outside the CDR3, taken from reference TRBV7-9 and TRBJ2-2): DTGVSQNPRHKITKRGQNVTFRCDPISEHNRLYWYRQTLGQGPEFLTYFQNEAQLEKSRLLSDRFSAERPKGSFSTLEIQRTEQGDSAMYLCASSLAQGRTGELFFGEGSRLTVL.

Comments on this clone: An end of the junction does not agree with germline; a read error may underlie this. The rearrangement joins TRBV6-5 to TRBJ2-3, with D possibly being TRBD1 (5 bases). The germline gives CDR1 MNHEY, CDR2 SVGAGI. CDR3 length: 14 amino acids. CDR3 nucleotide sequence: TGTGCCAGCAGTTACGGGTCGAACTGGGGCAGGCTGAATTTT. This sequence encodes CASSYGSNWGRLNF.

This clone was seen a single time. V and J are TRBV5-1 and TRBJ2-1; TRBD2 might be the D (6 bases). The CDR3 runs to 17 residues. V was pared by 0 bases and J by 9 bases, with 22 bases between. CDR1 SGHRS and CDR2 YFSETQ come from the germline V gene. This CDR3 reads CASSLEVAASRGGEQFF. CDR3 DNA sequence: TGCGCCAGCAGCTTGGAGGTAGCGGCCTCCCGGGGCGGTGAGCAGTTCTTC.

The V and J genes are TRBV15 and TRBJ2-1; 8 positions agree with TRBD2. The CDR3 loop spans 16 amino acids. Germline CDR1 reads LNHNV; CDR2 reads YYDKDF (reference sequence). V shed 1 base and J 8 bases; nucleotides not matched to a gene: 10. CDR3 amino acids: CATSRGTGGYSYEQFF. CDR3 DNA sequence: TGTGCCACCAGCAGAGGAACGGGAGGGTATAGCTATGAGCAGTTCTTC. The complete variable domain, with remaining parts taken from reference TRBV15 and TRBJ2-1, reads DAMVIQNPRYQVTQFGKPVTLSCSQTLNHNVMYWYQQKSSQAPKLLFHYYDKDFNNEADTPDNFQSRRPNTSFCFLDIRSPGLGDTAMYLCATSRGTGGYSYEQFFGPGTRLTVL.

This chain joins TRBV7-9 and TRBJ2-7; no firm D call. From germline, CDR1 is SEHNR and CDR2 FQNEAQ (reference sequence). V was trimmed by 0 bases and J by 3 bases, leaving 6 bases between them. The CDR3 runs 13 residues. CDR3 DNA sequence: TGTGCCAGCAGCTTAGCGCTAGACTACGAGCAGTACTTC. Translated, it gives CASSLALDYEQYF. Full variable domain (remainder filled in from reference TRBV7-9 and TRBJ2-7): DTGVSQNPRHKITKRGQNVTFRCDPISEHNRLYWYRQTLGQGPEFLTYFQNEAQLEKSRLLSDRFSAERPKGSFSTLEIQRTEQGDSAMYLCASSLALDYEQYFGPGTRLTVT.

The V call is TRBV4-1, the J call TRBJ2-3, with 7 bases identical to TRBD2. The germline V gene has CDR1 MGHRA and CDR2 YSYEKL. The trim removed 3 bases at V and 7 bases at J, leaving 13 bases unmatched. CDR3 length: 16 residues. CDR3 region: CASSHPLADKRNTQYF. CDR3 DNA sequence: TGCGCCAGCAGCCACCCCCTAGCGGACAAGCGGAATACGCAGTATTTT.

The chain combines TRBV30 with TRBJ2-4; tentatively, D is TRBD2 (6 bases). Trimming removed 2 bases from V and 1 base from J, with 18 bases in between. CDR1 is GTSNPN, CDR2 SVGIG, per germline (reference sequence). CDR3 length equals 17 residues. The CDR3 bases are TGTGCCTGGAGTCGTAGGGGACTCACGGAGGCCAAAAACATTCAGTACTTC. Its translation is CAWSRRGLTEAKNIQYF.

The CDR3 here is CASSPSSGRKETQYF. The CDR3 DNA follows: TGTGCCAGCTCCCCCTCGAGCGGGAGGAAAGAGACCCAGTACTTC. J is TRBJ2-5 and V is TRBV18, with 9 bases that match TRBD2. Germline-derived CDR1 and CDR2 are KGHSH and LQKENI. After removal of 6 bases from V and 3 bases from J, the junction contained 8 bases not matched to a gene. The CDR3 is made up of 15 amino acids.

V and J are TRBV7-8 and TRBJ2-5; D unresolved. In germline, CDR1 is SGHVS, CDR2 FQNEAQ. CDR3 length: 11 amino acids. V was shortened by 5 bases and J by 5 bases, with 6 bases between the two germline ends. This CDR3 is CASSIRETQYF. CDR3 nucleotide sequence: TGTGCCAGCAGCATACGGGAGACCCAGTACTTC.

The CDR3 DNA reads TGTGCCAGCAGTGGTTTTGGGGGGAAAATTCAGTACTTC. This gives the protein CASSGFGGKIQYF. The chain joins TRBV2 to TRBJ2-4; D is perhaps TRBD2 (6 bases). Looked up from germline, CDR1 is SNHLY and CDR2 is FYNNEI. The CDR3 runs to 13 residues. V lost 4 bases to trimming and J lost 10 bases, with 14 bases between them.

V gene TRBV30 combines with J gene TRBJ1-2; TRBD1 is a possible D gene (5 bases). Germline lookup yields CDR1 GTSNPN and CDR2 SVGIG (reference sequence). CDR3 size: 12 residues. V shed 2 bases and J shed 6 bases, with 10 bases lying between them. The CDR3 is CAWSQGGHGYTF. The CDR3 DNA reads TGTGCCTGGAGTCAGGGAGGGCATGGCTACACCTTC.

As regards this clone: One end of the junction is discordant with germline, which a read error may explain. The V gene is TRBV7-9, the J gene TRBJ2-7, with TRBD2 identical over 8 bases. Germline CDR1 is SEHNR and CDR2 is FQNEAQ (reference sequence). The CDR3 extends over 17 amino acids. The DNA for the CDR3 is TGTTCCAGCAGCTTAGGGTCGTATAGCGGGAAGGCCTACGAGCAGTACTTC. This sequence encodes CSSSLGSYSGKAYEQYF.

The gene calls are TRBV27 and TRBJ2-7; 7 nucleotides align to TRBD1. The CDR3 has 13 residues. The germline V gene encodes CDR1 MNHEY and CDR2 SMNVEV (reference sequence). V lost 3 bases, J lost 4 bases, and 3 bases stayed unmatched. The CDR3 DNA sequence: TGTGCCAGCAGTTTCGGCAGGGGGTACGAGCAGTACTTC. It yields the protein CASSFGRGYEQYF.

This clone was seen a handful of times. The chain is built from TRBV5-4 and TRBJ1-4; tentatively, D is TRBD1 (5 bases). Germline V gene lookup returns CDR1 SGHNT and CDR2 YYREEE (reference sequence). The CDR3 is made up of 15 amino acids. Trimming took 1 base from V and 7 from J, leaving 14 bases between them. The CDR3 DNA follows: TGTGCCAGCAGCTTGCAGGGTGGGGTTGGTGAAAAACTGTTTTTT. Amino acids: CASSLQGGVGEKLFF.